A single sample is the source of the 18 T cell receptor beta chains below, sequenced in a study of cytomegalovirus exposure and HLA in healthy donors (TCRdb year 2017). The method behind the library was the immunoSEQ multiplex PCR assay. For the multiplex PCR, a mixture combining 60 forward primers for TCR Vbeta segments and 13 reverse primers for TCR Jbeta segments was used. Entries here come from immuneACCESS through TCRdb and include only in-frame sequences with V and J called. Some clones fail to appear in such tables; in the studies checked, an unresolved V gene covers under half of the shortfall, and the cause of the remainder is unknown. The sample's table lists a count of tens of thousands of clones. Roughly 5.2% of the sample is in the top ten clones. What was sequenced was PBMCs. The receptors originated from a woman between 40 and 55 years old in good health and CMV-seropositive.

This chain connects TRBV5-1 to TRBJ2-3; 10 positions match TRBD2. This CDR3 is 15 amino acids long. Germline loops: CDR1 SGHRS, CDR2 YFSETQ. Unmatched junction bases numbered 11, after V lost 4 bases and J lost 9 bases. The DNA of the CDR3 is TGCGCCAGCAGCACGGCTAGCGGGAGCCCAGGGACGCAGTATTTT. The encoded protein is CASSTASGSPGTQYF.

V and J are TRBV19 and TRBJ1-1; 9 bases match TRBD1. V lost 8 bases to trimming and J lost 5 bases; unmatched junction nucleotides: 6. Germline lookup yields CDR1 LNHDA and CDR2 SQIVND (reference sequence). The CDR3 covers 13 residues. The CDR3 here is CASQGTGRTEAFF. The CDR3 DNA reads TGTGCCAGTCAAGGGACAGGGAGGACTGAAGCTTTCTTT.

The V gene is TRBV27, the J gene TRBJ2-3; D is perhaps TRBD2 (5 bases). V lost 5 bases and J 1 base, leaving 19 bases between the germline ends. The CDR3 has 17 residues. Germline V gene lookup returns CDR1 MNHEY and CDR2 SMNVEV (reference sequence). CDR3 sequence reads: CASSVLRESLGTDTQYF. The CDR3 DNA follows: TGTGCCAGCAGTGTCCTAAGGGAGAGTCTTGGCACAGATACGCAGTATTTT.

The chain joins TRBV5-5 to TRBJ2-1; the match to TRBD1 covers 8 bases. V lost 1 base, J lost 3 bases, and 6 bases stayed unmatched. The CDR3 consists of 16 residues. Germline assignment: CDR1 SGHKS and CDR2 YYEKEE (reference sequence). The CDR3 DNA sequence: TGTGCCAGCAGCTTGATTCCTGGGACAGGCTACAATGAGCAGTTCTTC. Encoded protein: CASSLIPGTGYNEQFF.

In nucleotides, the CDR3 is TGTGCCAGCAGCCCTCGGTCCGGGGACAATGAGCAGTTCTTC. Translation: CASSPRSGDNEQFF. This rearrangement joins TRBV11-2 to TRBJ2-1, with a weak D call TRBD2 (5 bases). From germline, CDR1 is SGHAT and CDR2 FQNNGV. The CDR3 covers 14 residues. V was clipped by 5 bases and J by 5 bases, with 13 bases between them.

The rearrangement links TRBV30 to TRBJ2-3; 9 nucleotides align to TRBD1. CDR1 is GTSNPN and CDR2 is SVGIG in the germline V gene (reference sequence). This CDR3 has 21 residues. V shed 6 bases and J 0 bases; nucleotides not matched to a gene: 25. The CDR3 DNA follows: TGTGCCTGCTGCCGACAGGGGGGTCGACTCATTTCGAAAATGAGCACAGATACGCAGTATTTT. Encoded protein: CACCRQGGRLISKMSTDTQYF.

V usage is TRBV30 and J usage is TRBJ2-1, with 12 bases identical to TRBD2. Trimming removed 3 bases from V and 8 bases from J; junction bases left unmatched: 8. The CDR3 has 15 residues. Germline V gene sequence: CDR1 GTSNPN, CDR2 SVGIG (reference sequence). The CDR3 loop reads CAWRASGRAADEQFF. In nucleotides, the CDR3 is TGTGCCTGGAGGGCTAGCGGGAGGGCCGCGGATGAGCAGTTCTTC.

The CDR3 loop reads CASSLNRASPYEQYF. The CDR3 region has the DNA TGTGCCAGCAGTTTGAACAGGGCCTCTCCCTACGAGCAGTACTTC. The chain is built from TRBV27 and TRBJ2-7, with D possibly being TRBD1 (6 bases). The CDR3 is made up of 15 amino acids. V lost 3 bases, J lost 2 bases, and 14 bases lay in between. In germline, CDR1 is MNHEY, CDR2 SMNVEV (reference sequence).

V usage is TRBV7-3 and J usage is TRBJ2-3, with D possibly matching TRBD1 (6 bases). V lost 2 bases and J lost 5, with 14 bases in between. The length of the CDR3 is 15 residues. The germline gives CDR1 SGHTA, CDR2 FQGTGA. CDR3 sequence reads: CASSLSGTLEDTQYF. The CDR3 coding sequence is TGTGCCAGCAGCTTATCCGGGACACTGGAAGATACGCAGTATTTT. Variable domain in full (rest from reference TRBV7-3 and TRBJ2-3): GAGVSQTPSNKVTEKGKYVELRCDPISGHTALYWYRQSLGQGPEFLIYFQGTGAADDSGLPNDRFFAVRPEGSVSTLKIQRTERGDSAVYLCASSLSGTLEDTQYFGPGTRLTVL.

The rearrangement joins TRBV6-6 to TRBJ1-1; tentatively, D is TRBD1 (5 bases). This CDR3 has 13 amino acids. Germline V gene data show CDR1 as MNHNY and CDR2 as SVGAGI (reference sequence). V lost 8 bases to trimming and J lost 1 base, with 11 bases between them. CDR3 loop: CASSTGENTEAFF. DNA for the CDR3: TGTGCCAGCTCCACGGGGGAGAACACTGAAGCTTTCTTT.

The chain couples TRBV18 to TRBJ2-7, with 8 bases lining up with TRBD1. V shed 4 bases and J 0 bases; nucleotides not matched to a gene: 8. CDR3 length: 16 residues. Germline loops: CDR1 KGHSH, CDR2 LQKENI. In DNA form, the CDR3 reads TGTGCCAGCTCACGAGGGACAGGCACCTCCTCCTACGAGCAGTACTTC. This gives the protein CASSRGTGTSSYEQYF.

The chain uses TRBV21-1 and TRBJ2-7; the table gives TRBD2 as D, unverified against the DNA. TRBV21-1 is noted as a pseudogene. The CDR3 consists of 16 residues. Written as DNA, the CDR3 is TGTGCCAGCAGCAAAGTGGACCTCGGGGATCACTACGAGCAGTACTTC. Its translation is CASSKVDLGDHYEQYF.

CDR3 sequence (DNA): TGTGCCAGCAGCCAAGCCTTCGGGGGGGTACACAATGAGCAGTTCTTC. Translating it yields CASSQAFGGVHNEQFF. The chain links TRBV7-2 to TRBJ2-1; TRBD2 agrees at 8 bases. Trimming at V came to 5 bases and at J to 5 bases, leaving 11 bases not matched to a gene. Germline assignment: CDR1 SGHTA and CDR2 FQGNSA. The CDR3 runs to 16 residues.

The V call is TRBV28, the J call TRBJ1-6; possible D gene TRBD1, 5 bases. Germline assignment: CDR1 MDHEN and CDR2 SYDVKM. V was pared by 5 bases and J by 9 bases, with 20 bases between. The CDR3 covers 16 residues. The CDR3 DNA reads TGTGCCAGCAGTCTACGGGTCAGGGCCGGGGGTTCACCCCTCCACTTT. Translating gives CASSLRVRAGGSPLHF. The full variable domain, rest sourced from reference TRBV28 and TRBJ1-6, is DVKVTQSSRYLVKRTGEKVFLECVQDMDHENMFWYRQDPGLGLRLIYFSYDVKMKEKGDIPEGYSVSREKKERFSLILESASTNQTSMYLCASSLRVRAGGSPLHFGNGTRLTVT.

V and J are TRBV30 and TRBJ2-1; 10 bases are shared with TRBD2. This CDR3 is 16 amino acids long. Germline V gives CDR1 GTSNPN, CDR2 SVGIG (reference sequence). V gave up 2 bases and J gave up 9 bases; unmatched junction bases: 13. CDR3 region: CAWSRGESGGAGEQFF. The CDR3 DNA follows: TGTGCCTGGAGTCGGGGAGAGAGCGGGGGGGCCGGTGAGCAGTTCTTC. The full variable domain, in which reference TRBV30 and TRBJ2-1 provide the parts outside the CDR3, is SQTIHQWPATLVQPVGSPLSLECTVEGTSNPNLYWYRQAAGRGLQLLFYSVGIGQISSEVPQNLSASRPQDRQFILSSKKLLLSDSGFYLCAWSRGESGGAGEQFFGPGTRLTVL.

This chain uses TRBV6-4 with TRBJ2-3; 7 nucleotides align to TRBD2. Germline V gene sequence: CDR1 MRHNA, CDR2 SNTAGT. Trimming removed 8 bases from V and 0 bases from J; junction bases left unmatched: 8. CDR3 size: 15 residues. CDR3 loop: CASRSSGLSTDTQYF. The CDR3 DNA is TGTGCCAGCCGATCTAGCGGCCTCAGCACAGATACGCAGTATTTT.

The chain links TRBV18 to TRBJ2-7, with D unresolved. The CDR3 extends over 14 amino acids. The germline CDR1 and CDR2 sequences are KGHSH and LQKENI. Trimming took off 3 bases at V and 6 bases at J, with 15 bases between the two ends. DNA of the CDR3: TGTGCCAGCTCACCCCAGTCCTCATCCGCCGAGCAGTACTTC. Its protein is CASSPQSSSAEQYF.

The chain uses TRBV11-2 and TRBJ2-3; no firm D call. Germline CDR1 is SGHAT and CDR2 is FQNNGV. CDR3 size: 16 residues. V was shortened by 5 bases and J by 4 bases, with 19 bases between the two germline ends. CDR3 nucleotide sequence: TGTGCCAGCAGCCCGAACCCCGGCCTAGACGCAGATACGCAGTATTTT. Protein product: CASSPNPGLDADTQYF.